The 10 T cell receptor beta chains below all came from one sample that was sequenced in a study of CD8 T cells in Susac syndrome. RNA, at roughly 0.5 to 1 ug, was reverse transcribed with random hexamers. Each CDR3 protein gets one entry after TCRdb re-called the immunoSEQ multiplex PCR reads with MiXCR. This table holds approximately 260,000 distinct CDR3 sequences, less than 96% found once. Sequenced input: CD4+ T cells from PBMCs. These receptors all stem from a human donor with Susac syndrome.

In this sample, this clonotype turned up once. The chain has TRBV7-9 and TRBJ2-5; D perhaps matches TRBD2 (6 bases). V dropped 2 bases and J dropped 2 bases, with 12 bases sitting between them. The CDR3 is made up of 15 amino acids. Per the germline V gene, CDR1 is SEHNR and CDR2 is FQNEAQ (reference sequence). For the CDR3, the DNA is TGTGCCAGCAGCTTATGGCGGGAACGGCAAGAGACCCAGTACTTC. Its translation is CASSLWRERQETQYF.

The chain recombines TRBV20-1 with TRBJ2-7; 13 positions match TRBD2. The length of the CDR3 is 16 residues. Trimming cost V 1 base and J 4 bases; bases outside gene matches: 7. CDR1 is DFQATT, CDR2 SNEGSKA, per germline (reference sequence). The CDR3 loop reads CSARGTSGRAGYEQYF. The CDR3 region has the DNA TGCAGTGCTAGAGGAACTAGCGGGAGGGCCGGTTACGAGCAGTACTTC.

Note on this clonotype: Compared with germline, one end of the junction differs, possibly owing to a read error. V and J are TRBV18 and TRBJ2-7; D may be TRBD1 (5 bases). CDR1 is KGHSH, CDR2 LQKENI, per germline. The length of the CDR3 is 13 residues. The CDR3 loop reads CASSPQDTYEQYF. As DNA, the CDR3 is TGTGCCAGCTCTCCACAGGATACCTACGAGCAGTACTTC.

This rearrangement joins TRBV7-3 to TRBJ2-1; TRBD2 matches at 12 bases. The junction had 6 bases not matched to a gene; V was cut back by 6 bases and J by 9 bases. Looked up from germline, CDR1 is SGHTA and CDR2 is FQGTGA. The CDR3 consists of 14 residues. CDR3 nucleotides: TGTGCCAGCAGTCAAGGACTAGCGGGAACTGAGCAGTTCTTC. Protein sequence: CASSQGLAGTEQFF.

The chain has TRBV12-3 or TRBV12-4 and TRBJ2-7; D gene ambiguous. Trimming left V 6 bases short and J 6 bases short, with 12 bases between. The CDR3 is made up of 12 amino acids. In nucleotides, the CDR3 is TGTGCCAGCAGCATCACCCTCGGCGAGCAGTACTTC. As protein: CASSITLGEQYF.

The gene calls are TRBV30 and TRBJ2-3, with D possibly matching TRBD2 (5 bases). Germline lookup yields CDR1 GTSNPN and CDR2 SVGIG (reference sequence). Trimming shortened V by 5 bases and J by 6 bases, and 9 bases separated the two germline ends. This CDR3 spans 11 amino acids. CDR3 sequence: CAWGETDTQYF. CDR3 coding DNA: TGTGCCTGGGGGGAGACGGATACGCAGTATTTT.

This CDR3 reads CASSDSAGVGEQYF. In nucleotides, the CDR3 is TGTGCCAGCAGTGATTCAGCGGGAGTCGGGGAGCAGTACTTC. V usage is TRBV25-1 and J usage is TRBJ2-7, with 8 bases identical to TRBD2. Germline-derived CDR1 and CDR2 are MGHDK and SYGVNS. With 3 bases clipped from V and 7 bases from J, the junction kept 8 bases outside the gene matches. There are 14 residues in the CDR3.

This chain uses TRBV20-1 with TRBJ2-1; TRBD2 aligns across 12 bases. The CDR3 covers 14 residues. Germline CDR1 DFQATT, CDR2 SNEGSKA (reference sequence). Trimming cost V 7 bases and J 7 bases; bases outside gene matches: 8. The CDR3 sequence is CSVETSGSRNEQFF. CDR3 sequence (DNA): TGCAGTGTCGAGACTAGCGGGAGTAGGAATGAGCAGTTCTTC.

The chain employs TRBV29-1 and TRBJ2-3; TRBD1 might be the D (6 bases). The V and J ends lost 4 bases and 0 bases respectively, with 11 bases between them. Germline assignment: CDR1 SQVTM and CDR2 ANQGSEA. The CDR3 extends over 14 amino acids. CDR3 DNA sequence: TGCAGCGTTGCGCCCGGGACAAGCACAGATACGCAGTATTTT. Its protein product is CSVAPGTSTDTQYF.

The chain uses TRBV20-1 and TRBJ2-1; D gene ambiguous. CDR1 DFQATT and CDR2 SNEGSKA come from the germline V gene (reference sequence). This CDR3 spans 8 amino acids. The V and J ends lost 7 bases and 6 bases respectively, with 1 base between them. The CDR3 region has the DNA TGCAGTGTCAATGAGCAGTTCTTC. This gives the protein CSVNEQFF.